This T cell receptor beta chain was captured by sequencing in a study of blood T cell repertoires in COVID-19. Study in general: Nucleic acid was either cDNA or gDNA, and it came from T cells, B-cell-depleted T cells, or PBMCs.

V lost 0 bases and J 12 bases, leaving 9 bases between the germline ends. This CDR3 has 11 amino acids. Germline CDR1 reads SGHDT; CDR2 reads YYEEEE. Using immunoSEQ multiplex PCR, the repertoire was profiled, and TCRdb retains in-frame clones only, with some absent. This table holds roughly 180,000 clones, approximately 85% found once. The rearrangement joins TRBV5-6 to TRBJ2-5; the D is unclear. The sample was peripheral blood. This TCR was sampled from a woman aged 55-70 years with COVID-19, enrolled during active disease. Here the CDR3 DNA reads TGTGCCAGCAGCTTGGGAACAGTAGAGTACTTC. Protein sequence: CASSLGTVEYF.